Included here is one TCR beta chain sequence, with context. Its target is not known. Trimming removed 5 bases from V and 1 base from J, with 12 bases in between. Germline V gene lookup returns CDR1 SGHTA and CDR2 FQGNSA. The CDR3 contains 14 residues. This sample is part of a study of shared clonotypes between healthy human individuals. Study-wide results and limits: Among non-shared clonotypes, generation probabilities were lower than among those shared by all four donors.

Libraries were prepared by immunoSEQ multiplex PCR; TCRdb keeps only in-frame clonotypes and omits some of them. The table records some 2.3 million clones, over 85% of them present only once. Those who donated were healthy HIV-negative adults, with no recent acute infections or vaccinations reported. Division of CD4+ cells produced a CD45RA+ naive subset and a CD45RA-negative memory subset. V usage is TRBV7-2 and J usage is TRBJ2-7; tentative D call: TRBD2 (5 bases). Sequenced: naive CD4+ T cells from PBMCs. As for subset: CD45RA+ positively selected. The receptor comes from a man between 18 and 29 years old in good health. Some clones in this sample may be carry-over from other donors' samples. CDR3 amino acids: CASSQLVESYEQYF. The CDR3, as DNA: TGTGCCAGCAGCCAACTAGTAGAATCCTACGAGCAGTACTTC.